This T cell receptor (beta chain) stems from a study of blood T cell repertoires in COVID-19. Assay used: immunoSEQ multiplex PCR; TCRdb lists only in-frame clones, some missing. The data hold a few hundred thousand clones, with approximately 85% observed a single time. The CDR3 totals 17 residues. Germline lookup yields CDR1 ENHRY and CDR2 SYGVKD. V lost 10 bases to trimming and J lost 0 bases; unmatched junction nucleotides: 14. The chain has TRBV10-3 and TRBJ2-3; 9 nucleotides agree with TRBD2. Sequencing was carried out using peripheral blood. This TCR was sampled from a woman aged 65 to 85 with COVID-19, enrolled during active disease. The CDR3 protein is CATASGSGGRSTDTQYF. The DNA of the CDR3 is TGTGCCACCGCGTCGGGGAGCGGGGGGCGGAGCACAGATACGCAGTATTTT.